This T cell receptor beta chain was profiled in a study of CD8 T cells in Susac syndrome. TEMRA cells underwent FACS enrichment and CD8+ and CD4+ T cells underwent negative isolation. With random hexamers, reverse transcription was performed on about 0.5 to 1 ug of RNA. TCRdb independently ran MiXCR on the immunoSEQ multiplex PCR reads; one entry per CDR3 protein. The table has 170,000 or so distinct CDR3 sequences, roughly 92% seen once. This clonotype was counted a single time. The junction does not match germline at one end; this may be a read error. CDR1 and CDR2 (germline): SSHAT, FNYEAQ (reference sequence). The CDR3 totals 15 residues.

The TCR was taken from a human donor with Susac syndrome. The chain links TRBV7-7 to TRBJ2-7; 11 bases map to TRBD1. Sequencing used CD4+ T cells from PBMCs. The CDR3 nucleotides are TGTGCTAGCAGCGTAGGACAGGGGGCATCCTACGAGCAGTACTTC. Translated: CASSVGQGASYEQYF.